This T cell receptor beta chain came from a study of identical twins. Germline V CDR1 and CDR2: MNHNS, SASEGT. V was trimmed by 6 bases and J by 2 bases, leaving 11 bases between them. The CDR3 sequence is 14 residues long. Template switching created a universal primer site, and the cDNA included unique molecular identifiers. TCRdb redid the calling of the 5' RACE reads with MiXCR, one entry per CDR3 protein. The data contain hundreds of thousands of distinct CDR3 sequences, approximately 22% of them singletons. Overall study findings and caveats: Fewer insertions characterized abundant cord blood beta clonotypes, whereas memory repertoires showed none.

About this clonotype itself: No antigen is known for it.

These data were likewise used in another study, on T cells expressing NK-cell markers. That investigation notes: Sequencing of TCR beta repertoires drew on sorted CD3+CD56+NKG2C+, CD3+CD56+NKG2C- and CD3+CD56-NKG2C+ T cells. Only alpha-beta TCR T cells were sorted in several experiments, using an anti-gamma-delta TCR antibody.

The rearrangement links TRBV6-1 to TRBJ1-5, with D possibly being TRBD1 (6 bases). Sequencing input: PBMCs. The receptor's source is a woman aged 18-35 years in good health. CDR3: CASRWGAGNQPQHF. DNA for the CDR3: TGTGCCAGCAGATGGGGGGCTGGCAATCAGCCCCAGCATTTT.